This T cell receptor beta chain was identified in a study of blood T cell repertoires in COVID-19. Study information: Whether acute or convalescent, the COVID-19 samples came from the United States, Italy and Spain.

Original data processing: Estimated nucleated cell counts came from reference gene primer amplification. Produced via immunoSEQ multiplex PCR; TCRdb's table is partial and in-frame only. The V and J calls and clone size were taken over from that table, and D and trimming were inferred from the DNA. The profile shows 150,000 to 200,000 clones, around nine tenths of them singletons. Germline CDR1 is ENHRY and CDR2 is SYGVKD. Trimming took 2 bases from V and 3 from J; bases not matched to a gene: 4. This CDR3 is built from 17 residues. The TCR originated in a man aged 70-80 years with active or convalescent COVID-19. This chain joins TRBV10-3 and TRBJ2-2; the match to TRBD1 covers 12 bases. Sample: peripheral blood. Here the CDR3 reads CAISEGTGGRYTGELFF. Here the CDR3 DNA reads TGTGCCATCAGTGAGGGGACAGGGGGCCGGTACACCGGGGAGCTGTTTTTT.